This entry is about one T cell receptor beta chain. These data originate in a study of shared T cell receptors in the human thymus. Trimming removed 4 bases at V and 7 bases at J, with 8 bases between. The CDR3 contains 11 residues. Germline V gene sequence: CDR1 SGHTA, CDR2 FQGNSA. Repertoires were generated with immunoSEQ multiplex PCR, while TCRdb's copy carries only in-frame clones and drops some. The profile covers approximately 730,000 clones, with 75% to 90% appearing a single time and over 0.008% taken by the ten largest. These sequences were also reported in another study, on human thymus T cells. Per that paper: Donation was from healthy Finnish infants who were having corrective surgery that addressed congenital heart defects. Repertoires from thymus and blood appeared to show biased V and J gene usage.

This sequence joins TRBV7-2 and TRBJ2-7; no firm D call. Sample: thymocytes. The sequence was obtained from a girl under three years old with a congenital heart defect. CDR3: CASSSVREQYF. In nucleotides, the CDR3 is TGTGCCAGCAGCTCCGTGCGGGAGCAGTACTTC. Full variable domain (remainder filled in from reference TRBV7-2 and TRBJ2-7): GAGVSQSPSNKVTEKGKDVELRCDPISGHTALYWYRQSLGQGLEFLIYFQGNSAPDKSGLPSDRFSAERTGGSVSTLTIQRTQQEDSAVYLCASSSVREQYFGPGTRLTVT.